This TCR beta chain was found in a study of T cells in Graves' hyperthyroidism and ophthalmopathy. Researchers took RNA transcripts and amplified the TCR beta CDR3 regions from them. HTBI primers were used for first-round RT-PCR of the TCR CDR3. Each CDR3 protein is one row after TCRdb ran MiXCR on the multiplex PCR reads. This sample has fewer than 750,000 distinct CDR3 sequences, with 46% found just once. The CDR3 is made up of 17 amino acids. Losses at the gene ends were 5 bases for V and 4 bases for J; bases not matched to a gene: 15. Per the germline V gene, CDR1 is SEHNR and CDR2 is FQNEAQ (reference sequence).

The receptor comes from a woman between 18 and 29 years old with Graves' hyperthyroidism. J is TRBJ1-1 and V is TRBV7-9; 8 positions match TRBD1. The source material was peripheral blood or thyroid tissue (not recorded which). The CDR3 reads CASSTIQGGGSSTEAFF. The CDR3 DNA reads TGTGCCAGCAGCACCATACAGGGGGGCGGGAGTAGCACTGAAGCTTTCTTT.